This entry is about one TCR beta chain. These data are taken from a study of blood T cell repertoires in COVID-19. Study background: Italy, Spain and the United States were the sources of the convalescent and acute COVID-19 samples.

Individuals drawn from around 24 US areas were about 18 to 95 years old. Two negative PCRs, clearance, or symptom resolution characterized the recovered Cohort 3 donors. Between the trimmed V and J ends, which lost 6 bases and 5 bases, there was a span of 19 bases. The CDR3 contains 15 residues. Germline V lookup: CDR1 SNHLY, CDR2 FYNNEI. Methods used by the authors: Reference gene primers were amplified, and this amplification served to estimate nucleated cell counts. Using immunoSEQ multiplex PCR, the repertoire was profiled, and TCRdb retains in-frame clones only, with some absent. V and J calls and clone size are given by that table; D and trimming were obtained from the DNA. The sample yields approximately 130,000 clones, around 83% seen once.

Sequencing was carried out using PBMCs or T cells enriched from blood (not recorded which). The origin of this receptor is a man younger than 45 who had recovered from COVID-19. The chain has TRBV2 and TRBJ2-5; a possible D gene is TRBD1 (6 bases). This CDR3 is CASRAADSGWETQYF. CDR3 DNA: TGTGCCAGCAGAGCTGCGGACAGTGGGTGGGAGACCCAGTACTTC.